This TCR beta chain stems from a study of neurological immune-mediated disorders. Time point: longitudinal time-point 1 (baseline). PBMCs stored at -80 C, numbering 2 million, were the origin of the unsorted libraries. Over 160 million TCR-beta sequences from 15-18 subjects were obtained in each sequencing run. TCRdb itself ran the 5' RACE reads through MiXCR, one entry per CDR3 protein. Of about 49,000 distinct CDR3 sequences listed, 8% to 10% are singletons. In this sample, this clonotype turned up many times. The origin of this receptor is a woman in her thirties or forties in good health. The sequenced sample was PBMCs.

CDR3 region: CSAREDRVSYEQYF. The CDR3 region has the DNA TGCAGTGCTAGAGAGGACAGAGTCTCCTACGAGCAGTACTTC. The chain combines TRBV20-1 with TRBJ2-7, with a possible D match to TRBD1 (6 bases). V shed 0 bases and J shed 0 bases, with 9 bases lying between them. The CDR3 is made up of 14 amino acids. The germline V gene has CDR1 DFQATT and CDR2 SNEGSKA (reference sequence).